This is a list of T cell receptor beta chains from one sample in a study of shared clonotypes between healthy human individuals. The data were produced by immunoSEQ multiplex PCR, yet TCRdb's version contains in-frame clones alone and is incomplete. Of under 850,000 clones in the sample, 80% to 95% were seen once. The sample was naive CD8+ T cells sorted from blood. Source of these receptors: a man aged 25 to 40 in good health. The CDR3 runs from the conserved cysteine through the conserved F or W.

v_gene	CDR3aa
TRBV7-9	CASSLAQGKTYEQYF
TRBV29-1	CSVLVAEKIYEQFF
TRBV27	CASSWTGASYEQYF
TRBV11-2	CRKTYGYTF
TRBV4-1	CASSRTSGERYQETQYF
TRBV7-9	CASSHPPGQSPYEQYF
TRBV14	CASSPFGLAGTPRELFF
TRBV15	CATSPPLLAGGGNEQFF
TRBV11-2	CASSSLRSGYTF
TRBV2	CASSEPDRTMNTEAFF
TRBV7-6	CASSASTGANQPQHF
TRBV5-1	CASSANDFLSYEQYF
TRBV10-1	CASSLAGAKNEQFF